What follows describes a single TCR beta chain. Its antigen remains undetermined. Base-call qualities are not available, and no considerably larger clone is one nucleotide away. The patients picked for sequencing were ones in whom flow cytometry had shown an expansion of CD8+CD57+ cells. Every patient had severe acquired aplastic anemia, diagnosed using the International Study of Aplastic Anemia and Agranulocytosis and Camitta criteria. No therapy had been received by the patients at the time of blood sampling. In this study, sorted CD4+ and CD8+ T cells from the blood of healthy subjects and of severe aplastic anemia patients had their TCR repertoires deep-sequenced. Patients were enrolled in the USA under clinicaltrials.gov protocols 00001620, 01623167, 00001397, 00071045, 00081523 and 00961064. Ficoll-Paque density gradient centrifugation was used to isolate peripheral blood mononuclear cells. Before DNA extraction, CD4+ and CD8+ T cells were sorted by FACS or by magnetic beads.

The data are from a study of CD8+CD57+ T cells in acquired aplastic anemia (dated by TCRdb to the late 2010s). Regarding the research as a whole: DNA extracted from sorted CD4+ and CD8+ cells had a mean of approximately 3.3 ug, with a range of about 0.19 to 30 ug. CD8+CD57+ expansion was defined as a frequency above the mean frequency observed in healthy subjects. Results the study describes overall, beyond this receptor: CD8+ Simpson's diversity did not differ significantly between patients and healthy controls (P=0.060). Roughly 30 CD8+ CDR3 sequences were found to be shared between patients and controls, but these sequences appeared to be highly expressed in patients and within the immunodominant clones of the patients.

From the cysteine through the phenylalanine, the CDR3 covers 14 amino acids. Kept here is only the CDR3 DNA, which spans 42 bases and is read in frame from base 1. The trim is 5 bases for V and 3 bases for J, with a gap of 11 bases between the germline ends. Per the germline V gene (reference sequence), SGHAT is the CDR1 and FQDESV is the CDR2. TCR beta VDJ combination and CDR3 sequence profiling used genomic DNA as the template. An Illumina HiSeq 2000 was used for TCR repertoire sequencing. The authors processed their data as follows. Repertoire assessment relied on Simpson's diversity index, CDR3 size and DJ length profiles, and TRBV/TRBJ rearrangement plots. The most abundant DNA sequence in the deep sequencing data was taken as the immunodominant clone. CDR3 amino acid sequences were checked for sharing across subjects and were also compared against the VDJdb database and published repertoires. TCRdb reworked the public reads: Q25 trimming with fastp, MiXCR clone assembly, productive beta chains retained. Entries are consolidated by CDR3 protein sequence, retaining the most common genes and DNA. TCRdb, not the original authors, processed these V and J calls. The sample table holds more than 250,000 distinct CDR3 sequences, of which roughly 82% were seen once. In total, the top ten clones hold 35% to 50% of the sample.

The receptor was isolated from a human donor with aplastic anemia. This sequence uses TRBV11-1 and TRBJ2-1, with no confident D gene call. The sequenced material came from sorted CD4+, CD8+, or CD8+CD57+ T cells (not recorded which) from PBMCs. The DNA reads TGTGCCAGCAGCCTGGATCCGATCTACAATGAGCAGTTCTTC. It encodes CASSLDPIYNEQFF.